Included here is one T cell receptor beta chain sequence, with context. This specimen belongs to a study of blood T cell repertoires in COVID-19. Deletions cut 0 bases from V and 0 bases from J, with 2 bases between. There are 13 residues in the CDR3. Germline V lookup: CDR1 KGHSH, CDR2 LQKENI. Sequencing was performed with immunoSEQ multiplex PCR; in TCRdb, only in-frame clones are kept and a portion is missing. Of over 65,000 clones in the sample, roughly 90% were seen once. The chain uses TRBV18 and TRBJ2-5; D not resolved. This receptor was obtained from an elderly woman with acute or convalescent COVID-19. Source material: peripheral blood. The DNA for the CDR3 is TGTGCCAGCTCACCACCCAACCAAGAGACCCAGTACTTC. Residues: CASSPPNQETQYF.